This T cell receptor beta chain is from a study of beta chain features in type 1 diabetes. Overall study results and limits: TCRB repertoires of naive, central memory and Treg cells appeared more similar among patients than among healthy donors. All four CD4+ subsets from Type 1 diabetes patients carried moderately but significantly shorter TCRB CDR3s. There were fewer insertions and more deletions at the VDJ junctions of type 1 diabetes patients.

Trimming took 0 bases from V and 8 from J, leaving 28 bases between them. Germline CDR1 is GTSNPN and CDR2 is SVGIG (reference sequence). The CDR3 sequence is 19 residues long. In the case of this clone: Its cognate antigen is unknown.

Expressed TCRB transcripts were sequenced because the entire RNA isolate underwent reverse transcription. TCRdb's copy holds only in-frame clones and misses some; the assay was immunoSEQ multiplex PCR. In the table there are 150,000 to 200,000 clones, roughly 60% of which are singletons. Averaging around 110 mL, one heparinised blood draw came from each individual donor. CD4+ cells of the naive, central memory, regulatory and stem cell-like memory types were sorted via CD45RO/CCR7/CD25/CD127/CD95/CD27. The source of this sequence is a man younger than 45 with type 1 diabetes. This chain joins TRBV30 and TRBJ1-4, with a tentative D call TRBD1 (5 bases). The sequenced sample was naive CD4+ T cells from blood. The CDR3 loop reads CAWSVRGTIPRGREEKLFF. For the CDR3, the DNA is TGTGCCTGGAGTGTACGGGGGACCATTCCCCGCGGGCGCGAGGAAAAACTGTTTTTT.